Reported below is one T cell receptor (beta chain). Antigen specificity is unknown. Repertoires were generated with immunoSEQ multiplex PCR, while TCRdb's copy carries only in-frame clones and drops some. The sample includes roughly 1,500,000 clones, approximately 98% of them seen just once. There are 15 residues in the CDR3. Germline CDR1 is MGHDK and CDR2 is SYGVNS. Trimming pared 3 bases from V and 0 bases from J, leaving 11 bases between. These data come from a study of shared clonotypes between healthy human individuals. Overall study: Samples came from a couple of female and three male donors aged 18 to 49. Each donor contributed plates that comprised three CD4 naive, three CD4 memory, two CD8 naive and one CD8 memory.

Study-wide results and caveats: Represented genetic and exposure-history diversity was restricted by having few donors.

The healthy adult donors were HIV-negative and reported no recent acute infections or vaccinations. This clonotype originated in a man aged 25-40 years in good health. The V call is TRBV25-1, the J call TRBJ2-5; a possible D gene is TRBD2 (7 bases). The sequencing sample was made of naive CD4+ T cells sorted from blood. Stated subset: CD45RA+ positively selected. This CDR3 is CASSEFGGHQETQYF. The CDR3 nucleotides read TGTGCCAGCAGTGAGTTCGGGGGGCACCAAGAGACCCAGTACTTC. Together with reference TRBV25-1 and TRBJ2-5, the CDR3 gives the full variable domain: EADIYQTPRYLVIGTGKKITLECSQTMGHDKMYWYQQDPGMELHLIHYSYGVNSTEKGDLSSESTVSRIRTEHFPLTLESARPSHTSQYLCASSEFGGHQETQYFGPGTRLLVL.